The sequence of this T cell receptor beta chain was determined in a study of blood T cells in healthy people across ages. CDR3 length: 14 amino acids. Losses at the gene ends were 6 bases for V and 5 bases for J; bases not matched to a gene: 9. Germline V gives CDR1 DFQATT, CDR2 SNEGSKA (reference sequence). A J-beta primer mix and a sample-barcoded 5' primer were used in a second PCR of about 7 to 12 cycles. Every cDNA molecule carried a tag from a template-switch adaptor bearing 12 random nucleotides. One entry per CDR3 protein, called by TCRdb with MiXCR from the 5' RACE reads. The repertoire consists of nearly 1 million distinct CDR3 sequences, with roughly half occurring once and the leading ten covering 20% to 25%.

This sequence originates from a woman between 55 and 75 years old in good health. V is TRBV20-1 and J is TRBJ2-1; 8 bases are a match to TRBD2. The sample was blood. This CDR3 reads CSAAAGGGHNEQFF. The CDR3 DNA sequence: TGCAGTGCCGCCGCGGGAGGCGGGCACAATGAGCAGTTCTTC.